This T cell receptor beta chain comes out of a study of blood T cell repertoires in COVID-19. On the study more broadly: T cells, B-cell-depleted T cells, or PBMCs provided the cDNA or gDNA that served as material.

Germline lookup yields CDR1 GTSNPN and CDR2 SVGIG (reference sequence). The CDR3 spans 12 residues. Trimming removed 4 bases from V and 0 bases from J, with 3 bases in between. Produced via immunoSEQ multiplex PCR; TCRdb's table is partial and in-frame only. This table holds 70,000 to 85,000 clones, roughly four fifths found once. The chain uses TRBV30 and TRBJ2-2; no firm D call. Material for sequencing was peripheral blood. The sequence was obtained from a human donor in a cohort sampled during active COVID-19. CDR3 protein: CAWTTNTGELFF. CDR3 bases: TGTGCCTGGACCACGAACACCGGGGAGCTGTTTTTT.